A single sample is the source of the 7 T cell receptor beta chains below, sequenced in a study of blood T cell repertoires in COVID-19. Data came from immunoSEQ multiplex PCR; TCRdb stores just in-frame clones and leaves some out. The sample records under 200,000 clones, 85% being singletons. The sequencing input was peripheral blood. All receptors come from a woman older than 75 with acute or convalescent COVID-19.

The rearrangement uses TRBV28 and TRBJ1-2; TRBD1 aligns across 7 bases. V was pared by 3 bases and J by 5 bases, with 6 bases of the junction left unmatched. The CDR3 covers 14 residues. Germline V gene lookup returns CDR1 MDHEN and CDR2 SYDVKM. CDR3 amino acids: CASSFEGAFYGYTF. CDR3 nucleotides: TGTGCCAGCAGTTTCGAGGGGGCCTTTTATGGCTACACCTTC.

Points on this clone: At one end, the junction sequence differs from germline, possibly due to a read error. The chain links TRBV7-7 to TRBJ2-7, with 7 bases identical to TRBD1. Germline CDR1 SSHAT, CDR2 FNYEAQ (reference sequence). The CDR3 is 15 amino acids. Here the CDR3 DNA reads TGTGCTAGCAGCGCTCTCCCCGACAGGGTGGGCGAGCAGTACTTC. Its translation is CASSALPDRVGEQYF.

This clone was recorded a few times. The rearrangement uses TRBV18 and TRBJ1-4; 8 nucleotides line up with TRBD1. Trimming at V came to 0 bases and at J to 7 bases, leaving 4 bases not matched to a gene. The CDR3 is 15 residues long. Germline-derived CDR1 and CDR2 are KGHSH and LQKENI. This chain's CDR3 is CASSPPNDRGEKLFF. The CDR3 DNA is TGTGCCAGCTCACCACCGAACGACAGGGGTGAAAAACTGTTTTTT. The complete variable domain, with remaining parts taken from reference TRBV18 and TRBJ1-4, reads NAGVMQNPRHLVRRRGQEARLRCSPMKGHSHVYWYRQLPEEGLKFMVYLQKENIIDESGMPKERFSAEFPKEGPSILRIQQVVRGDSAAYFCASSPPNDRGEKLFFGSGTQLSVL.

The V and J genes are TRBV5-1 and TRBJ2-5; possibly TRBD2 for D (5 bases). V was clipped by 0 bases and J by 4 bases, with 22 bases between them. The CDR3 contains 18 residues. Germline CDR1 is SGHRS and CDR2 is YFSETQ. For the CDR3, the DNA is TGCGCCAGCAGCTTGGGGGTTGACGCACTAGGGTCCCCAGAGACCCAGTACTTC. This translates into CASSLGVDALGSPETQYF.

This rearrangement joins TRBV6-6 to TRBJ2-1; 7 bases match TRBD1. Unmatched junction bases numbered 5, after V lost 7 bases and J lost 2 bases. The CDR3 runs to 14 residues. Germline CDR1 reads MNHNY; CDR2 reads SVGAGI (reference sequence). CDR3 protein: CASIRQGPYNEQFF. As DNA, the CDR3 is TGTGCCAGCATCCGACAGGGTCCCTACAATGAGCAGTTCTTC.

This CDR3 reads CASSILGDRDYEQYF. The CDR3 nucleotides read TGTGCCAGTAGTATTCTAGGGGACAGGGATTACGAGCAGTACTTC. The chain couples TRBV19 to TRBJ2-7; TRBD1 matches at 9 bases. The CDR3 length is 15 residues. V lost 3 bases to trimming and J lost 4 bases; unmatched junction nucleotides: 7. Germline CDR1 reads LNHDA; CDR2 reads SQIVND (reference sequence).

This clone was recorded once. The chain joins TRBV10-1 to TRBJ1-3; 7 bases map to TRBD1. V lost 5 bases to trimming and J lost 0 bases; unmatched junction nucleotides: 16. The CDR3 has 19 residues. The germline V gene has CDR1 WNHNN and CDR2 SYGVQD (reference sequence). The CDR3 is CASSPNLRDSQHSGNTIYF. Here the CDR3 DNA reads TGCGCCAGCAGTCCGAACCTCCGGGACAGCCAGCACTCTGGAAACACCATATATTTT.